This T cell receptor beta chain was recorded in a study of blood T cell repertoires in COVID-19 (dated by TCRdb to 2018 to 2020). General notes on the study: The collaborator samples originated in the United States, Italy and Spain and spanned the acute and convalescent phases of COVID-19. Nearly every sample came with metadata listing a de-identified subject ID, COVID-19 status, age in years and sex. Samples were obtained from the ongoing ImmuneRACE study (first 160 participants) and from roughly 1,300 subjects provided by 6 global collaborators. The dataset comprised deeply sampled blood TCRbeta repertoires from subjects exposed to, actively infected with, or recovered from COVID-19. The repertoires were released in a freely available public database intended as a resource for research on the immune response to SARS-CoV-2. The material from the prospective study consisted of cDNA or gDNA derived from T cells, B-cell-depleted T cells, or PBMCs. Where available, HLA class I and class II types were taken from metadata supplied by the sample provider and were not determined by assay-based typing.

Study-wide conclusions, independent of this receptor: The quantity of clinical and demographic metadata differed by source and by participant and was supplied without curation.

As regards this clone: Which antigen it targets is not known. The DNA is omitted, as the CDR3 cannot be located on it reliably, and the CDR3 follows TCRdb's listing.

TCRbeta CDR3 regions were amplified from genomic DNA using the immunoSEQ Assay, a bias-controlled multiplex PCR. In the original analysis: Within the assay, amplification of reference gene primers was used to estimate how many nucleated cells each sample contained. To quantify the absolute abundance of each unique TCRbeta CDR3 rearrangement, sequence reads were collapsed and filtered. For each sample, productive Simpson clonality was calculated as the square root of Simpson's diversity index over productive rearrangements. Sourced from immuneACCESS, this table was stored by TCRdb with only in-frame sequences that have V and J called. A share of the clones is absent; for the studies checked, an unresolved V gene accounts for under half, and the remainder has no known explanation. V and J calls and clone size follow that table, whereas D and trimming were derived from the DNA. In this sample the table shows tens of thousands of clones, about nine tenths of which occur a single time. The ten largest clones capture under 55% of the sample.

The CDR3 spans 16 residues, from the cysteine through the phenylalanine. The collaborating institutions used their own protocols to collect whole blood in K2EDTA tubes. For TCRbeta analysis, collaborator samples were shipped as frozen whole blood, as isolated PBMCs, or as DNA extracted from either sample type. The rearranged chain carries TRBV21-1 and TRBJ2-1; TRBD2 reflects the table's D call only, with no check against the DNA. TRBV21-1 is a documented pseudogene. This TCR came from a human donor in a cohort sampled during active COVID-19. The sequenced material came from peripheral blood. The CDR3 protein is CASSGFAGGSYNEQFF.